This T cell receptor beta chain derives from a study of blood T cell repertoires in COVID-19. Across the whole study: The origin of the acute and convalescent COVID-19 samples was the United States, Italy and Spain. Sample material is recorded as cDNA or gDNA derived from T cells, B-cell-depleted T cells, or PBMCs.

In the study's own analysis: Reference gene primers were amplified, and this amplification served to estimate nucleated cell counts. The table came from immunoSEQ multiplex PCR; TCRdb's copy has only in-frame clones and leaves some out. Clone size and V and J calls were adopted from that table, with D and trimming inferred from the DNA. The table shows about 280,000 clones, with 80% to 90% occurring only once. Germline-derived CDR1 and CDR2 are SGHDN and FVKESK. Trimming cost V 3 bases and J 5 bases; bases outside gene matches: 10. This CDR3 is 16 amino acids long. The TCR was taken from a man in his forties or fifties with acute or convalescent COVID-19. The chain uses TRBV14 and TRBJ2-1, with 7 bases fitting TRBD2. Sequences were obtained from peripheral blood. The chain's CDR3 is CASSQIRTSIDNEQFF. In DNA, the CDR3 is TGTGCCAGCAGCCAGATCCGGACTAGTATCGACAATGAGCAGTTCTTC.